One and the same sample provided the 23 T cell receptor beta chains below, sequenced in a study of beta chain features in type 1 diabetes. Broader study findings: All four CD4+ subsets from Type 1 diabetes patients carried moderately but significantly shorter TCRB CDR3s.

The authors reverse transcribed all of the isolated RNA, so sequencing captured expressed TCRB transcripts. Sequencing was performed with immunoSEQ multiplex PCR; in TCRdb, only in-frame clones are kept and a portion is missing. The sample has approximately 130,000 clones, roughly 17% seen once. No antigen has been identified for these receptors. Input material: central memory CD4+ T cells from blood. The receptors come from a man in his late teens or twenties with type 1 diabetes.

The chain combines TRBV7-2 with TRBJ2-1, with 8 bases identical to TRBD1. CDR3 length: 14 amino acids. J gave up 8 bases and V 3 bases, and 6 bases lay outside the gene matches. Germline V lookup: CDR1 SGHTA, CDR2 FQGNSA. CDR3 nucleotide sequence: TGTGCCAGCAGCTTGCAGGGGGCAATGGATGAGCAGTTCTTC. Protein sequence: CASSLQGAMDEQFF.

V usage is TRBV7-6 and J usage is TRBJ2-5; the match to TRBD1 covers 9 bases. Germline-derived CDR1 and CDR2 are SGHVS and FNYEAQ. V lost 5 bases and J lost 1; bases outside the gene matches: 2. CDR3 size: 14 residues. In nucleotides, the CDR3 is TGTGCCAGCAGCGCGACAGGGGGCCAAGAGACCCAGTACTTC. Translating it yields CASSATGGQETQYF.

As concerns this clone: A far more abundant clone sits one base away, making this likely a read error. The identical CDR3 is also encoded by other nucleotide sequences in the sample. The chain joins TRBV9 to TRBJ1-2; D is perhaps TRBD1 (6 bases). The CDR3 is made up of 12 amino acids. Germline values: CDR1 SGDLS, CDR2 YYNGEE. In DNA, the CDR3 is TGCGCCAGCAGCCTGGACAGCTATGGCTACACCTTC. Translation: CASSLDSYGYTF.

This clone was found a few times. The chain employs TRBV10-3 and TRBJ2-2, with D maybe TRBD2 (5 bases). Looked up from germline, CDR1 is ENHRY and CDR2 is SYGVKD. The germline V and J ends were trimmed by 4 bases and 6 bases, with 15 bases remaining between them. CDR3 length equals 15 residues. Written as DNA, the CDR3 is TGTGCCATCAGTGGCGGGTCCGGCAAGTCCGGGGAGCTGTTTTTT. This sequence encodes CAISGGSGKSGELFF.

This clone turned up a few times. The chain is built from TRBV27 and TRBJ2-5; either TRBD1 or TRBD2 may fit D (6 bases each). Germline lookup yields CDR1 MNHEY and CDR2 SMNVEV (reference sequence). The CDR3 loop spans 15 amino acids. V was shortened by 4 bases and J by 5 bases, with 17 bases between the two germline ends. This CDR3 is CASSSDGGLRETQYF. In nucleotides, the CDR3 is TGTGCCAGCAGTTCGGACGGGGGCTTACGGGAGACCCAGTACTTC.

The chain joins TRBV7-9 to TRBJ2-3; a weak D match, TRBD1 (6 bases). CDR1 and CDR2 from the germline V gene are SEHNR and FQNEAQ (reference sequence). Trimming cost V 1 base and J 0 bases, with 11 bases left between them. The CDR3 spans 16 residues. The CDR3 DNA reads TGTGCCAGCAGCTTAGGCCGGACAGCTAGCACAGATACGCAGTATTTT. Translated: CASSLGRTASTDTQYF.

The chain joins TRBV7-2 to TRBJ1-1; possibly TRBD1 for D (5 bases). V gave up 5 bases and J gave up 5 bases, with 12 bases separating them. The CDR3 has 13 residues. The germline CDR1 and CDR2 sequences are SGHTA and FQGNSA. CDR3 protein: CASSTRERTEAFF. CDR3 in DNA: TGTGCCAGCAGCACCAGGGAAAGAACTGAAGCTTTCTTT. Looking up the rest from reference TRBV7-2 and TRBJ1-1 gives the full variable domain: GAGVSQSPSNKVTEKGKDVELRCDPISGHTALYWYRQSLGQGLEFLIYFQGNSAPDKSGLPSDRFSAERTGGSVSTLTIQRTQQEDSAVYLCASSTRERTEAFFGQGTRLTVV.

This clone was observed a few times. The chain couples TRBV30 to TRBJ2-1; D gene unclear. This CDR3 is built from 14 residues. Germline-derived CDR1 and CDR2 are GTSNPN and SVGIG (reference sequence). Trimming pared 5 bases from V and 3 bases from J, leaving 14 bases between. CDR3 residues: CAWGLGSHYNEQFF. The CDR3 bases are TGTGCCTGGGGCCTGGGAAGTCACTACAATGAGCAGTTCTTC.

This clone appeared a few times. The chain is built from TRBV9 and TRBJ2-5; tentatively, D is TRBD2 (7 bases). The CDR3 is 15 residues long. Germline V gene lookup returns CDR1 SGDLS and CDR2 YYNGEE. The V and J ends lost 1 base and 4 bases respectively, with 14 bases between them. CDR3 sequence (DNA): TGTGCCAGCAGCGTAAGGGGGGGCCGGGGAGAGACCCAGTACTTC. This sequence encodes CASSVRGGRGETQYF.

V and J are TRBV4-1 and TRBJ2-3, with 9 bases matching TRBD2. The germline V gene has CDR1 MGHRA and CDR2 YSYEKL. V trimming: 4 bases; J trimming: 1 base; junction bases outside the gene matches: 3. The CDR3 is 15 amino acids. CDR3 protein: CASSRWTSGTDTQYF. CDR3 coding DNA: TGCGCCAGCAGCCGGTGGACTAGCGGCACAGATACGCAGTATTTT.

The chain carries TRBV2 and TRBJ1-2; 8 positions match TRBD1. V gave up 9 bases and J gave up 3 bases; unmatched junction bases: 3. Germline CDR1 SNHLY, CDR2 FYNNEI. The CDR3 consists of 12 residues. This CDR3 reads CASKDRDYGYTF. In DNA, the CDR3 is TGTGCCAGTAAGGACAGGGACTATGGCTACACCTTC. Based on the CDR3 plus reference TRBV2 and TRBJ1-2, the full variable domain is EPEVTQTPSHQVTQMGQEVILRCVPISNHLYFYWYRQILGQKVEFLVSFYNNEISEKSEIFDDQFSVERPDGSNFTLKIRSTKLEDSAMYFCASKDRDYGYTFGSGTRLTVV.

This clone was seen more than once but under ten times. The chain couples TRBV7-8 to TRBJ2-3; D call uncertain. The germline V gene encodes CDR1 SGHVS and CDR2 FQNEAQ. This CDR3 has 12 residues. The V gene lost 5 bases and the J gene lost 5 bases, with 8 bases spanning the gap. CDR3 coding DNA: TGTGCCAGCAGCATAATGCGAGATACGCAGTATTTT. Its protein is CASSIMRDTQYF. Filled out from reference TRBV7-8 and TRBJ2-3, the complete variable domain reads GAGVSQSPRYKVAKRGQDVALRCDPISGHVSLFWYQQALGQGPEFLTYFQNEAQLDKSGLPSDRFFAERPEGSVSTLKIQRTQQEDSAVYLCASSIMRDTQYFGPGTRLTVL.

This clone appeared a few times. This rearrangement joins TRBV19 to TRBJ2-7, with D perhaps being TRBD1 or TRBD2 (6 bases each). This CDR3 is 15 amino acids long. In germline, CDR1 is LNHDA, CDR2 SQIVND (reference sequence). The V gene lost 1 base and the J gene lost 6 bases, with 16 bases spanning the gap. CDR3 loop: CASSIGGTSPGEQYF. DNA for the CDR3: TGTGCCAGTAGTATAGGCGGGACATCTCCCGGCGAGCAGTACTTC.

The V call is TRBV6-5, the J call TRBJ2-3; no reliable D call. Deletions cut 6 bases from V and 4 bases from J, with 8 bases between. The CDR3 totals 12 residues. Germline lookup yields CDR1 MNHEY and CDR2 SVGAGI. The chain's CDR3 is CASSMTSDTQYF. CDR3 coding DNA: TGTGCCAGCAGCATGACTTCAGATACGCAGTATTTT.

This clone was recorded a few times. This chain uses TRBV29-1 with TRBJ2-1; TRBD2 matches 9 bases. With 4 bases clipped from V and 9 bases from J, the junction kept 10 bases outside the gene matches. CDR1 SQVTM and CDR2 ANQGSEA come from the germline V gene. The CDR3 loop spans 14 amino acids. This CDR3 is CSVAVTSGRGEQFF. The CDR3, as DNA: TGCAGCGTTGCCGTGACTAGCGGTCGAGGTGAGCAGTTCTTC.

This clone showed up just a few times. The chain couples TRBV2 to TRBJ2-3; D is ambiguous. CDR1 is SNHLY, CDR2 FYNNEI, per germline. V was trimmed by 6 bases and J by 5 bases, leaving 9 bases between them. The CDR3 is made up of 12 amino acids. This CDR3 is CASRPGLDTQYF. The CDR3 region has the DNA TGTGCCAGCAGGCCCGGCCTAGATACGCAGTATTTT.

CDR3 residues: CASSHLTEYNEQFF. Written as DNA, the CDR3 is TGTGCCAGCAGTCATCTGACGGAGTACAATGAGCAGTTCTTC. The V and J genes are TRBV2 and TRBJ2-1; D not resolved. This CDR3 spans 14 amino acids. V was shortened by 5 bases and J by 4 bases, with 12 bases between the two germline ends. Germline CDR1 is SNHLY and CDR2 is FYNNEI.

The chain carries TRBV7-9 and TRBJ2-1; possibly TRBD1 for D (5 bases). CDR1 is SEHNR and CDR2 is FQNEAQ in the germline V gene (reference sequence). CDR3 length equals 12 residues. Trimming left V 6 bases short and J 9 bases short, with 12 bases between. CDR3 nucleotides: TGTGCCAGCAGATCAGGGATCCTTGAGCAGTTCTTC. It yields the protein CASRSGILEQFF. The whole variable domain, filled in from reference TRBV7-9 and TRBJ2-1, reads DTGVSQNPRHKITKRGQNVTFRCDPISEHNRLYWYRQTLGQGPEFLTYFQNEAQLEKSRLLSDRFSAERPKGSFSTLEIQRTEQGDSAMYLCASRSGILEQFFGPGTRLTVL.

The V and J genes are TRBV30 and TRBJ2-7; 7 positions match TRBD1. Germline-derived CDR1 and CDR2 are GTSNPN and SVGIG (reference sequence). The CDR3 covers 14 residues. V lost 0 bases and J lost 5; bases outside the gene matches: 7. The CDR3 DNA reads TGTGCCTGGAGTGTTGAGAGGGGGCCCAACGAGCAGTACTTC. This translates into CAWSVERGPNEQYF.

This chain joins TRBV28 and TRBJ2-1; 7 bases agree with TRBD1. The ends lost 4 bases at V and 0 bases at J; junction bases unmatched: 6. Germline V gene sequence: CDR1 MDHEN, CDR2 SYDVKM. CDR3 length: 16 residues. The CDR3 reads CASSSPTGSSYNEQFF. Written as DNA, the CDR3 is TGTGCCAGCAGTTCCCCGACAGGGAGCTCCTACAATGAGCAGTTCTTC.

The sample holds a few counts of this clone. V is TRBV19 and J is TRBJ2-5; D assignment may be TRBD1 or TRBD2 (5 bases each). There are 16 residues in the CDR3. The V end was cut by 5 bases, the J end by 4 bases, with 20 bases between. The germline V gene has CDR1 LNHDA and CDR2 SQIVND (reference sequence). The CDR3 sequence: CASSLPGTANGETQYF. The CDR3 nucleotides are TGTGCCAGTAGTCTTCCCGGGACGGCGAACGGAGAGACCCAGTACTTC.

A remark on this clone: This sequence is one base from a far larger clone and is likely a read error. The gene calls are TRBV29-1 and TRBJ2-4; D is possibly TRBD1 or TRBD2 (7 bases each). This CDR3 region has 13 residues. Germline V lookup: CDR1 SQVTM, CDR2 ANQGSEA. The CDR3 region is CRSSSGGGNIQYF. In nucleotides, the CDR3 is TGCCGCTCTTCCTCAGGGGGGGGAAACATTCAGTACTTC.

This clone came up once. The CDR3 loop is CASSVEERSRQYF. The CDR3 DNA reads TGTGCCAGCAGCGTAGAGGAGCGGTCCCGGCAGTACTTC. The chain couples TRBV9 to TRBJ2-7, with D possibly being TRBD2 (5 bases). Germline CDR1 and CDR2: SGDLS and YYNGEE. This CDR3 spans 13 amino acids. V lost 0 bases, J lost 9 bases, and 13 bases lay in between.